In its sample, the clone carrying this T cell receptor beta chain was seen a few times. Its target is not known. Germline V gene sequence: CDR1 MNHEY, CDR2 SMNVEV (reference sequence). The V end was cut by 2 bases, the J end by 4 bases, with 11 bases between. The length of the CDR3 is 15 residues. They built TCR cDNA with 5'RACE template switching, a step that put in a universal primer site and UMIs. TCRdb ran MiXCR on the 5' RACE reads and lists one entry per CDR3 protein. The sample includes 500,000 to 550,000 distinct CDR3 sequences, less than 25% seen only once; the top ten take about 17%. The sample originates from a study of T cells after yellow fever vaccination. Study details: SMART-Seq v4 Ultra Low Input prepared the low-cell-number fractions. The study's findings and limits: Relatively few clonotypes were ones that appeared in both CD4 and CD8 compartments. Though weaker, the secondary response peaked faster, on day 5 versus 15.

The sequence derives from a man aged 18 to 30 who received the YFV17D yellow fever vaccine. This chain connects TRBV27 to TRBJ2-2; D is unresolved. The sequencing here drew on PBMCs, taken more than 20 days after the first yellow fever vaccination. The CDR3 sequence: CASSLMGPGTGELFF. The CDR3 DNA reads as TGTGCCAGCAGTTTAATGGGTCCCGGCACCGGGGAGCTGTTTTTT.